The 32 T cell receptor beta chains below all came from one sample that was sequenced in a study of OX40 agonist ivuxolimab in advanced cancers. Sequenced by immunoSEQ multiplex PCR; TCRdb stores in-frame clones only, minus some. The data show some 74,000 clones, around 82% seen once. The sample in question was CD4+ or CD8+ T cells sorted from blood, obtained in a trial of the OX40 agonist ivuxolimab. The receptors come from an adult with an advanced solid tumor such as melanoma, head and neck, liver or kidney cancer.

The chain links TRBV28 to TRBJ1-6; D perhaps matches TRBD1 (6 bases). Germline CDR1 MDHEN, CDR2 SYDVKM. This CDR3 contains 15 residues. With 7 bases removed from V and 7 bases from J, the gap between germline ends came to 17 bases. CDR3 in amino acids: CASNTGGQTNSPLHF. CDR3 coding DNA: TGTGCCAGCAATACCGGGGGCCAGACGAATTCACCCCTCCACTTT.

J is TRBJ1-6 and V is TRBV6-5; D is unresolved. Per the germline V gene, CDR1 is MNHEY and CDR2 is SVGAGI. CDR3 size: 15 residues. V gave up 2 bases and J gave up 6 bases, with 11 bases separating them. The CDR3 region is CASSYVGGSNSPLHF. CDR3 nucleotide sequence: TGTGCCAGCAGTTACGTTGGAGGCTCTAATTCACCCCTCCACTTT.

The gene calls are TRBV4-3 and TRBJ2-3, with D perhaps TRBD1 (5 bases). The CDR3 runs to 16 residues. Trimming removed 0 bases from V and 9 bases from J, with 19 bases in between. Germline V CDR1 and CDR2: LGHNA, YSLEER. CDR3 nucleotide sequence: TGCGCCAGCAGCCAAGACTTTACCCAGGGCCAGCACACGCAGTATTTT. It is translated as CASSQDFTQGQHTQYF.

The chain employs TRBV5-5 and TRBJ2-7, with D uncertain. V dropped 0 bases and J dropped 4 bases, with 11 bases sitting between them. Germline V gives CDR1 SGHKS, CDR2 YYEKEE (reference sequence). CDR3 size: 14 residues. The CDR3 DNA is TGTGCCAGCAGCTTGGTTAGGGAATCTTACGAGCAGTACTTC. Amino acids: CASSLVRESYEQYF.

J is TRBJ2-3 and V is TRBV2, with 7 bases aligning to TRBD1. CDR3 length: 14 residues. Germline V lookup: CDR1 SNHLY, CDR2 FYNNEI. V trimming: 8 bases; J trimming: 2 bases; junction bases outside the gene matches: 7. The CDR3 DNA reads TGTGCCAGCTCCCTTGGACAGGCCACAGATACGCAGTATTTT. It codes for CASSLGQATDTQYF.

The chain employs TRBV25-1 and TRBJ2-1; the match to TRBD2 covers 8 bases. The CDR3 length is 16 residues. Germline values: CDR1 MGHDK, CDR2 SYGVNS. V was pared by 2 bases and J by 3 bases, with 6 bases of the junction left unmatched. CDR3 nucleotide sequence: TGTGCCAGCAGTGAAGATGGACTAGCCAGCTACAATGAGCAGTTCTTC. Its translation is CASSEDGLASYNEQFF. The whole variable domain, filled in from reference TRBV25-1 and TRBJ2-1, reads EADIYQTPRYLVIGTGKKITLECSQTMGHDKMYWYQQDPGMELHLIHYSYGVNSTEKGDLSSESTVSRIRTEHFPLTLESARPSHTSQYLCASSEDGLASYNEQFFGPGTRLTVL.

V is TRBV28 and J is TRBJ1-4; 7 nucleotides match TRBD1. The V segment lost 5 bases and the J segment 8 bases; nucleotides outside the gene matches: 8. Germline V gives CDR1 MDHEN, CDR2 SYDVKM. This CDR3 is 14 amino acids long. CDR3: CASSVGGRREKLFF. DNA for the CDR3: TGTGCCAGCAGTGTAGGGGGCCGTAGGGAAAAACTGTTTTTT.

This clone occurred once. The V gene is TRBV28, the J gene TRBJ2-7; 8 bases are shared with TRBD1. V trimming: 6 bases; J trimming: 6 bases; junction bases outside the gene matches: 4. CDR3 length: 12 amino acids. Per germline, CDR1 MDHEN and CDR2 SYDVKM. CDR3 DNA sequence: TGTGCCAGCAGGGGGACAGGACTCGAGCAGTACTTC. Translated: CASRGTGLEQYF. The whole variable domain, remainder taken from reference TRBV28 and TRBJ2-7, is DVKVTQSSRYLVKRTGEKVFLECVQDMDHENMFWYRQDPGLGLRLIYFSYDVKMKEKGDIPEGYSVSREKKERFSLILESASTNQTSMYLCASRGTGLEQYFGPGTRLTVT.

The chain combines TRBV7-9 with TRBJ1-2, with 8 bases identical to TRBD1. This CDR3 region has 14 residues. V trimming: 1 base; J trimming: 8 bases; junction bases outside the gene matches: 6. Per the germline V gene, CDR1 is SEHNR and CDR2 is FQNEAQ (reference sequence). CDR3 amino acids: CASSLETGAGGYTF. CDR3 coding DNA: TGTGCCAGCAGCTTAGAGACAGGGGCGGGAGGCTACACCTTC. The full variable domain, in which reference TRBV7-9 and TRBJ1-2 provide the parts outside the CDR3, is DTGVSQNPRHKITKRGQNVTFRCDPISEHNRLYWYRQTLGQGPEFLTYFQNEAQLEKSRLLSDRFSAERPKGSFSTLEIQRTEQGDSAMYLCASSLETGAGGYTFGSGTRLTVV.

V usage is TRBV5-1 and J usage is TRBJ2-3; TRBD1 or TRBD2 may be the D gene (5 bases each). V shed 2 bases and J shed 4 bases, with 8 bases lying between them. The CDR3 is 13 residues long. CDR1 is SGHRS, CDR2 YFSETQ, per germline. CDR3 sequence: CASSFEGSDTQYF. The CDR3 DNA reads as TGCGCCAGCAGCTTTGAGGGGTCAGATACGCAGTATTTT.

The count of this clone is one. The chain is built from TRBV11-2 and TRBJ1-4; unclear D gene. The germline CDR1 and CDR2 sequences are SGHAT and FQNNGV. Trimming took 4 bases from V and 8 from J, leaving 14 bases between them. The CDR3 covers 14 residues. The CDR3 nucleotides read TGTGCCAGCAGCTACGGACGGGCATACGAAAAACTGTTTTTT. Translated: CASSYGRAYEKLFF.

The V gene is TRBV4-3, the J gene TRBJ1-3; D is unresolved. The CDR3 spans 16 residues. The germline CDR1 and CDR2 sequences are LGHNA and YSLEER. Trimming shortened V by 0 bases and J by 0 bases, and 9 bases separated the two germline ends. CDR3 nucleotides: TGCGCCAGCAGCCAAGAGACGTCCCACTCTGGAAACACCATATATTTT. Amino acid sequence: CASSQETSHSGNTIYF.

This clone was seen a few times. The chain uses TRBV7-9 and TRBJ1-4, with unresolved D. From germline, CDR1 is SEHNR and CDR2 FQNEAQ (reference sequence). The CDR3 covers 13 residues. Trimming took 0 bases from V and 13 from J, leaving 12 bases between them. This CDR3 is CASSLASGKVLFF. The CDR3 DNA follows: TGTGCCAGCAGCTTAGCGTCGGGCAAGGTACTGTTTTTT.

The CDR3 DNA sequence: TGCGCCAGCAGTTATGACAGGAACACCGGGGAGCTGTTTTTT. This codes for CASSYDRNTGELFF. The V and J genes are TRBV4-3 and TRBJ2-2; tentative D call: TRBD1 (5 bases). The V gene lost 6 bases and the J gene lost 1 base, with 9 bases spanning the gap. Germline CDR1 is LGHNA and CDR2 is YSLEER. CDR3 size: 14 residues.

The chain employs TRBV20-1 and TRBJ2-7; no clear D. The CDR3 runs to 11 residues. Trimming left V 1 base short and J 12 bases short, with 13 bases between. Germline V gene lookup returns CDR1 DFQATT and CDR2 SNEGSKA (reference sequence). The DNA for the CDR3 is TGCAGTGCTAGAGGCGACCAGGCCGCGTACTTC. Translation: CSARGDQAAYF.

This clone was seen once. J is TRBJ2-3 and V is TRBV7-9; D not certain. Germline lookup yields CDR1 SEHNR and CDR2 FQNEAQ (reference sequence). Trimming left V 1 base short and J 0 bases short, with 5 bases between. This CDR3 is built from 14 residues. The CDR3 loop is CASSLDGSTDTQYF. CDR3 in DNA: TGTGCCAGCAGCTTAGACGGTAGCACAGATACGCAGTATTTT.

The chain has TRBV28 and TRBJ1-5; D not certain. The length of the CDR3 is 12 residues. The germline V gene encodes CDR1 MDHEN and CDR2 SYDVKM. Trimming took off 5 bases at V and 1 base at J, with 3 bases between the two ends. The CDR3: CASSRSNQPQHF. The CDR3 nucleotides read TGTGCCAGCAGTCGGAGCAATCAGCCCCAGCATTTT.

The V gene is TRBV5-5, the J gene TRBJ2-1; D possibly uses TRBD1 or TRBD2 (5 bases each). CDR1 SGHKS and CDR2 YYEKEE come from the germline V gene (reference sequence). The CDR3 runs 16 residues. V lost 2 bases, J lost 4 bases, and 16 bases lay in between. CDR3 sequence (DNA): TGTGCCAGCAGCTTCCTTGGGGACCCAGTTTACAATGAGCAGTTCTTC. It yields the protein CASSFLGDPVYNEQFF.

This chain uses TRBV7-2 with TRBJ2-7; 14 bases fit TRBD2. This CDR3 spans 17 amino acids. J lost 6 bases, V lost 5 bases, and 12 bases had no gene match. Germline loops: CDR1 SGHTA, CDR2 FQGNSA. Written as DNA, the CDR3 is TGTGCCAGCAGCCCCCGGCCGGGACTAGCGGGAGCCCTCGAGCAGTACTTC. It is translated as CASSPRPGLAGALEQYF. The whole variable domain, remainder taken from reference TRBV7-2 and TRBJ2-7, is GAGVSQSPSNKVTEKGKDVELRCDPISGHTALYWYRQSLGQGLEFLIYFQGNSAPDKSGLPSDRFSAERTGGSVSTLTIQRTQQEDSAVYLCASSPRPGLAGALEQYFGPGTRLTVT.

The J gene is TRBJ2-7, the V gene TRBV7-2, with D possibly matching TRBD1 (5 bases). The germline CDR1 and CDR2 sequences are SGHTA and FQGNSA. Trimming cost V 1 base and J 3 bases, with 10 bases left between them. CDR3 length: 14 amino acids. This chain's CDR3 is CASSLDGHNYEQYF. Written as DNA, the CDR3 is TGTGCCAGCAGCTTAGATGGACACAACTACGAGCAGTACTTC.

V and J are TRBV18 and TRBJ1-4; D is possibly TRBD1 (6 bases). The CDR3 totals 13 residues. V lost 2 bases and J lost 5, with 6 bases in between. Germline-derived CDR1 and CDR2 are KGHSH and LQKENI. CDR3 protein: CASSPGTNEKLFF. CDR3 nucleotides: TGTGCCAGCTCACCAGGGACAAATGAAAAACTGTTTTTT.

The V call is TRBV7-2, the J call TRBJ2-6; D is undetermined. The CDR3 is 13 amino acids. Trimming left V 5 bases short and J 4 bases short, with 6 bases between. The V gene's germline CDR1 is SGHTA and CDR2 FQGNSA. In DNA form, the CDR3 reads TGTGCCAGCAGCCCCCAAGGGGCCAACGTCCTGACTTTC. Translation gives CASSPQGANVLTF.

The chain recombines TRBV19 with TRBJ2-4; 7 bases align to TRBD1. V was pared by 8 bases and J by 9 bases, with 10 bases of the junction left unmatched. CDR3 length equals 13 residues. Per germline, CDR1 LNHDA and CDR2 SQIVND (reference sequence). The CDR3 reads CASSPEGASIQYF. The CDR3 nucleotides are TGTGCCAGTTCCCCTGAGGGGGCTTCCATTCAGTACTTC.

The rearrangement joins TRBV6-1 to TRBJ1-3; D is ambiguous. The CDR3 spans 14 residues. The V gene lost 6 bases and the J gene lost 4 bases, with 13 bases spanning the gap. Germline CDR1 and CDR2: MNHNS and SASEGT. The DNA for the CDR3 is TGTGCCAGCAGCCCGGACCCAGAAGGAAACACCATATATTTT. This codes for CASSPDPEGNTIYF.

This clone was seen a single time. The CDR3 sequence: CASSYSKAGEDTQYF. The CDR3 nucleotides are TGTGCCAGCAGTTACTCGAAGGCAGGGGAGGATACGCAGTATTTT. The J gene is TRBJ2-3, the V gene TRBV6-5, with D perhaps matching TRBD1 (6 bases). The V end lost 0 bases, the J end lost 6 bases, and 13 bases lay between the germline ends. The germline gives CDR1 MNHEY, CDR2 SVGAGI. This CDR3 has 15 residues.

The rearrangement uses TRBV5-1 and TRBJ2-2; D not certain. The CDR3 runs to 16 residues. V gave up 2 bases and J gave up 0 bases, with 11 bases separating them. Germline CDR1 SGHRS, CDR2 YFSETQ. CDR3 sequence: CASSLQTVTNTGELFF. The CDR3 nucleotides read TGCGCCAGCAGCTTACAGACTGTTACGAACACCGGGGAGCTGTTTTTT. Using reference TRBV5-1 and TRBJ2-2 for the parts outside the CDR3, the full variable domain is KAGVTQTPRYLIKTRGQQVTLSCSPISGHRSVSWYQQTPGQGLQFLFEYFSETQRNKGNFPGRFSGRQFSNSRSEMNVSTLELGDSALYLCASSLQTVTNTGELFFGEGSRLTVL.

The J gene is TRBJ2-6, the V gene TRBV15; D might be TRBD1 (6 bases). Germline V CDR1 and CDR2: LNHNV, YYDKDF (reference sequence). V was pared by 6 bases and J by 0 bases, with 15 bases between. This CDR3 is 17 amino acids long. The CDR3 protein is CATRSAGVDSGANVLTF. In DNA form, the CDR3 reads TGTGCCACCAGGAGTGCAGGGGTAGACTCTGGGGCCAACGTCCTGACTTTC.

In DNA form, the CDR3 reads TGTGCCAGCTCAGGCACAGTCTCTGGCTACACCTTC. The encoded protein is CASSGTVSGYTF. The genes are TRBV6-1 and TRBJ1-2, with no clear D. CDR3 size: 12 residues. V lost 8 bases and J 7 bases, leaving 14 bases between the germline ends. The germline CDR1 and CDR2 sequences are MNHNS and SASEGT.

This clone was picked up a small number of times. The V and J genes are TRBV9 and TRBJ2-3, with a weak D call TRBD1 (5 bases). Deletions cut 0 bases from V and 6 bases from J, with 17 bases between. Germline CDR1 and CDR2: SGDLS and YYNGEE. This CDR3 is built from 16 residues. CDR3 in amino acids: CASSVADTGWYDTQYF. Here the CDR3 DNA reads TGTGCCAGCAGCGTAGCCGACACAGGCTGGTACGATACGCAGTATTTT.

The chain joins TRBV2 to TRBJ1-4; 8 positions agree with TRBD1. The CDR3 covers 18 residues. J gave up 1 base and V 2 bases, and 9 bases lay outside the gene matches. Germline values: CDR1 SNHLY, CDR2 FYNNEI. The CDR3 DNA reads TGTGCCAGCAGTGAATCCTATGGACAGGGAAGAACTAATGAAAAACTGTTTTTT. Its translation: CASSESYGQGRTNEKLFF. Filled out from reference TRBV2 and TRBJ1-4, the complete variable domain reads EPEVTQTPSHQVTQMGQEVILRCVPISNHLYFYWYRQILGQKVEFLVSFYNNEISEKSEIFDDQFSVERPDGSNFTLKIRSTKLEDSAMYFCASSESYGQGRTNEKLFFGSGTQLSVL.

J is TRBJ2-2 and V is TRBV9, with 12 bases identical to TRBD2. The CDR3 runs 18 residues. CDR1 SGDLS and CDR2 YYNGEE come from the germline V gene. The junction had 3 bases not matched to a gene; V was cut back by 0 bases and J by 0 bases. In DNA, the CDR3 is TGTGCCAGCAGCGTAGGACTAGCGGGAGCAACGAACACCGGGGAGCTGTTTTTT. Its translation: CASSVGLAGATNTGELFF.

The rearrangement joins TRBV5-4 to TRBJ1-3; D call uncertain. With 4 bases removed from V and 4 bases from J, the gap between germline ends came to 12 bases. Germline loops: CDR1 SGHNT, CDR2 YYREEE (reference sequence). CDR3 size: 14 residues. In DNA, the CDR3 is TGTGCCAGCAGCCCTAGTATAGAAGGAAACACCATATATTTT. Translating it yields CASSPSIEGNTIYF.